The 18 T cell receptor beta chains below all came from one sample that was sequenced in a study of Tregs in tolerant kidney transplant recipients. Related graft donors supplied nonmyeloablative bone marrow transplants, and mixed chimerism was transient. Here immunoSEQ multiplex PCR was the method, and the copy in TCRdb shows in-frame clones only, minus some. The sample's table shows approximately 24,000 clones. The sequencing used CD4+ T cells from blood (PBMCs), collected 6 months after the transplant. The receptors were gathered from a human patient who received a combined kidney and bone marrow transplant. Part of the T cell pool may stem from the graft donor.

About this clone: The read ends 3 residues early relative to the CDR3; the germline J gene fills the gap. The chain combines TRBV2 with TRBJ2-2; TRBD2 matches at 12 bases. V lost 7 bases to trimming and J lost 1 base; unmatched junction nucleotides: 4. The CDR3 is made up of 16 amino acids. The germline CDR1 and CDR2 sequences are SNHLY and FYNNEI. The CDR3 is CASTLLAGGNTGELFF. The part of the CDR3 DNA that was read is TGTGCCAGCACCCTACTAGCGGGAGGGAACACCGGGGAG.

For this clone: Sequencing ends 3 residues short of the CDR3 end; the germline J gene provides the rest. The rearrangement joins TRBV5-1 to TRBJ2-7, with 9 bases matching TRBD1. J was trimmed by 3 bases and V by 2 bases; bases with no gene match: 3. The CDR3 has 14 residues. Germline CDR1 reads SGHRS; CDR2 reads YFSETQ. The CDR3 protein is CASSLRTGVYEQYF. The sequenced CDR3 bases are TGCGCCAGCAGCTTAAGGACAGGGGTCTACGAG.

About this clone itself: The read ends 3 residues early relative to the CDR3; the germline J gene fills the gap. The gene calls are TRBV23-1 and TRBJ1-5; D is perhaps TRBD1 (5 bases). TRBV23-1 is flagged as an ORF with uncertain function. The CDR3 is 14 residues long. Trimming stripped 7 bases from V and 5 bases from J, with 15 bases between. This chain's CDR3 is CASNRVQGDQPQHF. The part of the CDR3 DNA that was read is TGCGCCAGCAACCGGGTCCAAGGGGATCAGCCC.

To note about this clone: The CDR3 end lies 3 residues beyond the end of the read and is filled in from the germline J gene. This chain connects TRBV6-2 or TRBV6-3 to TRBJ2-4; 9 bases are a match to TRBD1. The CDR3 spans 15 residues. Germline V gene lookup returns CDR1 MNHEY and CDR2 SVGEGT. The trim removed 5 bases at V and 7 bases at J, leaving 9 bases unmatched. The covered CDR3 bases are TGTGCCAGCAGTCCCGGGACAGGGAAACGGAACATT. It codes for CASSPGTGKRNI. The full CDR3 protein reads CASSPGTGKRNIQYF.

With respect to this clone: From the germline J gene comes the end of the CDR3, since the read stops 3 residues before it. This chain connects TRBV7-2 to TRBJ1-5, with D tentatively TRBD1 (5 bases). The CDR3 runs 13 residues. V lost 1 base and J lost 6, with 7 bases in between. Germline V lookup: CDR1 SGHTA, CDR2 FQGNSA. Partial CDR3 DNA: TGTGCCAGCAGCTTAGTAGGGGCTCAGCCC. It translates to CASSLVGAQP. In full, the CDR3 is CASSLVGAQPQHF. The whole variable domain, filled in from reference TRBV7-2 and TRBJ1-5, reads GAGVSQSPSNKVTEKGKDVELRCDPISGHTALYWYRQSLGQGLEFLIYFQGNSAPDKSGLPSDRFSAERTGGSVSTLTIQRTQQEDSAVYLCASSLVGAQPQHFGDGTRLSIL.

Comments on this clone: The CDR3 goes on 3 residues after the read ends, and that part is filled in from the germline J gene. The V call is TRBV2, the J call TRBJ2-2, with D tentatively TRBD2 (7 bases). The CDR3 contains 15 residues. Between the trimmed V and J ends, which lost 6 bases and 5 bases, there was a span of 16 bases. In germline, CDR1 is SNHLY, CDR2 FYNNEI. CDR3 in amino acids: CASRTGRGGTGELFF. The sequenced part of the CDR3 DNA is TGTGCCAGCAGAACAGGGAGGGGGGGAACCGGGGAG.

Regarding this clone: The read gets to within 3 residues of the CDR3 end, and the germline J gene fills in the rest. The chain recombines TRBV6-2 or TRBV6-3 with TRBJ2-2; TRBD2 matches 7 bases. With 5 bases clipped from V and 6 bases from J, the junction kept 9 bases outside the gene matches. This CDR3 has 15 amino acids. Germline values: CDR1 MNHEY, CDR2 SVGEGT. The CDR3 here is CASSGGLGVAGELFF. The CDR3 bases that were read are TGTGCCAGCAGTGGCGGACTAGGTGTCGCCGGGGAG.

As regards this clone: The CDR3 goes on 3 residues after the read ends, and that part is filled in from the germline J gene. The V gene is TRBV19, the J gene TRBJ2-6; perhaps TRBD1 as D (6 bases). Germline V lookup: CDR1 LNHDA, CDR2 SQIVND (reference sequence). V lost 4 bases and J 4 bases, leaving 8 bases between the germline ends. The CDR3 has 14 amino acids. CDR3 loop: CASSTGEGANVLTF. CDR3 DNA (partial): TGTGCCAGTAGTACAGGGGAAGGGGCCAACGTC. Full variable domain (outside the CDR3, taken from reference TRBV19 and TRBJ2-6): DGGITQSPKYLFRKEGQNVTLSCEQNLNHDAMYWYRQDPGQGLRLIYYSQIVNDFQKGDIAEGYSVSREKKESFPLTVTSAQKNPTAFYLCASSTGEGANVLTFGAGSRLTVL.

For this clone: The CDR3 end lies 3 residues beyond the end of the read and is filled in from the germline J gene. This chain links TRBV11-2 with TRBJ1-2; D may be TRBD1 (5 bases). V was trimmed by 6 bases and J by 4 bases, leaving 18 bases between them. This CDR3 region has 15 residues. Germline CDR1 SGHAT, CDR2 FQNNGV. CDR3: CASSPSPGNTYGYTF. The covered CDR3 bases are TGTGCCAGCAGTCCCTCCCCAGGGAATACCTATGGC.

Of note for this clone: The read falls 3 residues short of the CDR3 end, and the missing part is taken from the germline J gene. The J gene is TRBJ1-6, the V gene TRBV5-6; no clear D. Between the trimmed V and J ends, which lost 6 bases and 9 bases, there was a span of 19 bases. Per germline, CDR1 SGHDT and CDR2 YYEEEE. This CDR3 comprises 15 residues. The sequenced part of the CDR3 DNA is TGTGCCAGCACATTCGGCACAGCCCCTGGTTCACCC. This gives the protein CASTFGTAPGSP. The whole CDR3 protein reads CASTFGTAPGSPLHF.

Comment on this clone: The observed sequence ends 3 residues before the CDR3 terminus, with the missing tail filled in from the germline J gene. The chain links TRBV7-9 to TRBJ1-2; no firm D call. Germline V gene data show CDR1 as SEHNR and CDR2 as FQNEAQ (reference sequence). This CDR3 comprises 14 residues. CDR3 sequence reads: CASSLEGFNRGYTF. The sequenced part of the CDR3 DNA is TGTGCCAGCAGCTTAGAAGGGTTTAATCGGGGC.

As concerns this clone: The read gets to within 3 residues of the CDR3 end, and the germline J gene fills in the rest. This rearrangement joins TRBV12-3 or TRBV12-4 to TRBJ2-7; a weak D match, TRBD2 (7 bases). Trimming removed 1 base from V and 4 bases from J, with 20 bases in between. The CDR3 loop spans 17 amino acids. Incomplete CDR3 DNA: TGTGCCAGCAGTTTAGGCTCCCGGGGGGCGAGGGGTTACGAG. This sequence encodes CASSLGSRGARGYE. The whole CDR3 sequence is CASSLGSRGARGYEQYF.

Note on this clone: Read data end 3 residues before the CDR3 end; the end is taken from the germline J gene. V usage is TRBV6-2 or TRBV6-3 and J usage is TRBJ2-5, with TRBD1 as a possible D gene (5 bases). Germline V CDR1 and CDR2: MNHEY, SVGEGT. The CDR3 has 16 residues. Trimming took off 6 bases at V and 4 bases at J, with 21 bases between the two ends. CDR3 amino acids: CASRPTDPSRGETQYF. The part of the CDR3 DNA that was read is TGTGCCAGCAGACCGACCGACCCCAGTAGGGGAGAGACC.

The CDR3 sequence is CASSLVGRGRNIQYF. The CDR3 DNA, read in part, is TGTGCCAGCAGCTTGGTTGGGAGGGGGAGGAACATT. The chain combines TRBV5-5 with TRBJ2-4, with D perhaps TRBD2 (7 bases). Read coverage stops 3 residues before the CDR3 terminus; the germline J gene supplies the remainder. The CDR3 runs to 15 residues. Trimming left V 0 bases short and J 7 bases short, with 14 bases between. Germline CDR1 is SGHKS and CDR2 is YYEKEE (reference sequence). The full variable domain, with the rest looked up from reference TRBV5-5 and TRBJ2-4, is DAGVTQSPTHLIKTRGQQVTLRCSPISGHKSVSWYQQVLGQGPQFIFQYYEKEERGRGNFPDRFSARQFPNYSSELNVNALLLGDSALYLCASSLVGRGRNIQYFGAGTRLSVL.

About this clone itself: The read ends 3 residues before the CDR3 terminus; that terminus is restored from the germline J gene. V is TRBV30 and J is TRBJ2-7; 8 nucleotides line up with TRBD1. This CDR3 has 15 amino acids. CDR1 and CDR2 from the germline V gene are GTSNPN and SVGIG (reference sequence). V shed 3 bases and J 4 bases; nucleotides not matched to a gene: 11. CDR3 in amino acids: CAWSLFRGRGYEQYF. Incomplete CDR3 DNA: TGTGCCTGGAGCCTCTTCAGGGGGCGTGGGTACGAG. The whole variable domain, remainder taken from reference TRBV30 and TRBJ2-7, is SQTIHQWPATLVQPVGSPLSLECTVEGTSNPNLYWYRQAAGRGLQLLFYSVGIGQISSEVPQNLSASRPQDRQFILSSKKLLLSDSGFYLCAWSLFRGRGYEQYFGPGTRLTVT.

Points on this clone: The CDR3 goes on 3 residues after the read ends, and that part is filled in from the germline J gene. The chain has TRBV7-2 and TRBJ1-5; possibly TRBD1 for D (6 bases). Trimming stripped 0 bases from V and 7 bases from J, with 10 bases between. Germline V CDR1 and CDR2: SGHTA, FQGNSA. This CDR3 region has 14 residues. The sequenced CDR3 bases are TGTGCCAGCAGCTTAGCGGGGGCTCGGCAGCCC. It is translated as CASSLAGARQP. The whole CDR3 sequence reads CASSLAGARQPQHF.

Comment on this clone: The missing CDR3 end, 3 residues past where the read stops, is filled in from the germline J gene. The rearrangement links TRBV2 to TRBJ2-5, with unresolved D. V lost 3 bases and J 5 bases, leaving 10 bases between the germline ends. Germline CDR1 is SNHLY and CDR2 is FYNNEI. The CDR3 spans 13 residues. The CDR3 DNA, read in part, is TGTGCCAGCAGTGAGGCAGTGAGGGAGACC. As protein: CASSEAVRET. The whole CDR3 is CASSEAVRETQYF.

For this clone: The CDR3 extends 3 residues past the end of the read, so its final part is completed from the germline J gene. This chain links TRBV10-3 with TRBJ1-1; possible D gene TRBD1, 6 bases. CDR3 length: 15 residues. Trimming removed 2 bases from V and 5 bases from J, with 15 bases in between. Per germline, CDR1 ENHRY and CDR2 SYGVKD. The CDR3 spells CAISETGQGKTEAFF. Partial CDR3 DNA: TGTGCCATCAGTGAGACAGGGCAAGGGAAGACTGAA.